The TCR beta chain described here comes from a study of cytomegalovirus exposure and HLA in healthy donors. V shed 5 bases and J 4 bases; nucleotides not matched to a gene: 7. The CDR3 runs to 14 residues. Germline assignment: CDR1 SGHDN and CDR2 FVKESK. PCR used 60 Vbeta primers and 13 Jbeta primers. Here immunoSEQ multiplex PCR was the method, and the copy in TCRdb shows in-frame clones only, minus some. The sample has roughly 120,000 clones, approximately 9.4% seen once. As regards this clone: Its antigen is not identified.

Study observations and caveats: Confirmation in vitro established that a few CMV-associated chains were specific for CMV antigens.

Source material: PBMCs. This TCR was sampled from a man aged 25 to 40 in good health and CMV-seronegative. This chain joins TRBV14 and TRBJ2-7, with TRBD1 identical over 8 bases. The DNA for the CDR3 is TGTGCCAGCAGCAGTCGGACAGGGCGGTACGAGCAGTACTTC. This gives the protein CASSSRTGRYEQYF.